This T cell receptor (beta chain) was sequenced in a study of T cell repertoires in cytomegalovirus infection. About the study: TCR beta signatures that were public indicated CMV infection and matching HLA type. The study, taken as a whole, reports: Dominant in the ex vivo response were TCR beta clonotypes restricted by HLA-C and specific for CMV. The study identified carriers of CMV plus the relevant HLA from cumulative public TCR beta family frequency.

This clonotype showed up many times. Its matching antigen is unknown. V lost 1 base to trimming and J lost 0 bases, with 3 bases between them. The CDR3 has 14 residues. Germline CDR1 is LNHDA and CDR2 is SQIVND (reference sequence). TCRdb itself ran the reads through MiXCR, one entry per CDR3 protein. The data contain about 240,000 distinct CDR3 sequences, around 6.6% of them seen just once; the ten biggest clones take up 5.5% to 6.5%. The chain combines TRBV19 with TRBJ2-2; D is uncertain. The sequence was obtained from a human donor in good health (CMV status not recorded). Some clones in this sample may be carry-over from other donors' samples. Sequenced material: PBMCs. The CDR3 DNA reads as TGTGCCAGTAGTATAGGAGCGAACACCGGGGAGCTGTTTTTT. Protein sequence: CASSIGANTGELFF.